The 29 T cell receptor beta chains reported below all come from one sample, sequenced in a study of T cell responses to AZD1222 COVID-19 vaccine. This table comes from immunoSEQ multiplex PCR, and its TCRdb copy is limited to in-frame clones, with some not included. Here the sample spans 100,000 to 150,000 clones, around nine tenths being singletons. The sample was peripheral blood, taken on day 0 of MenACWY control vaccination. These receptors all come from an adult in good health.

The chain combines TRBV24-1 with TRBJ2-2; 10 nucleotides agree with TRBD2. V lost 5 bases, J lost 1 base, and 0 bases stayed unmatched. This CDR3 region has 15 residues. Germline CDR1 KGHDR, CDR2 SFDVKD. The CDR3 here is CATSGLAGNTGELFF. DNA for the CDR3: TGTGCCACCAGTGGACTAGCGGGGAACACCGGGGAGCTGTTTTTT.

The rearrangement joins TRBV5-6 to TRBJ1-6; tentative D call: TRBD1 (5 bases). V dropped 7 bases and J dropped 9 bases, with 20 bases sitting between them. CDR1 is SGHDT, CDR2 YYEEEE, per germline. CDR3 length equals 15 residues. The CDR3 sequence: CASGRWGSSGSPLHF. CDR3 bases: TGTGCCAGCGGAAGATGGGGGTCAAGCGGTTCACCCCTCCACTTT.

The V call is TRBV5-4, the J call TRBJ2-1; 7 positions match TRBD2. CDR1 is SGHNT, CDR2 YYREEE, per germline (reference sequence). The CDR3 sequence is 16 residues long. V lost 4 bases and J lost 2; bases outside the gene matches: 9. The CDR3, as DNA: TGTGCCAGCAGCCGTTCGGGGGGAGGGCCCTACAATGAGCAGTTCTTC. It yields the protein CASSRSGGGPYNEQFF.

The J gene is TRBJ2-3, the V gene TRBV3-1 (or the pseudogene TRBV3-2); 14 positions agree with TRBD2. V lost 1 base and J lost 0; bases outside the gene matches: 3. This CDR3 comprises 18 residues. Per the germline V gene, CDR1 is LGHDT and CDR2 is YNNKEL (reference sequence). CDR3 sequence: CASSQGTSGRMSTDTQYF. The CDR3 nucleotides are TGTGCCAGCAGCCAAGGGACTAGCGGGAGGATGAGCACAGATACGCAGTATTTT.

The rearrangement uses TRBV3-1 (or the pseudogene TRBV3-2) and TRBJ1-2, with D uncertain. CDR1 LGHDT and CDR2 YNNKEL come from the germline V gene (reference sequence). This CDR3 has 12 amino acids. Trimming removed 0 bases at V and 7 bases at J, with 6 bases between. This chain's CDR3 is CASSQDPFGYTF. For the CDR3, the DNA is TGTGCCAGCAGCCAAGATCCATTTGGCTACACCTTC.

The V and J genes are TRBV3-1 (or the pseudogene TRBV3-2) and TRBJ2-7; D remains unclear. The CDR3 runs to 12 residues. The V and J ends lost 4 bases and 2 bases respectively, with 6 bases between them. The germline V gene has CDR1 LGHDT and CDR2 YNNKEL (reference sequence). The CDR3, as DNA: TGTGCCAGCAGCCTGCTAACCTACGAGCAGTACTTC. Translating gives CASSLLTYEQYF.

This sequence joins TRBV24-1 and TRBJ2-2, with unresolved D. Trimming removed 5 bases from V and 9 bases from J, with 12 bases in between. The CDR3 has 13 amino acids. The germline V gene has CDR1 KGHDR and CDR2 SFDVKD. CDR3 protein: CATSATRGRELFF. The CDR3 DNA follows: TGTGCCACCAGTGCGACCAGAGGCAGGGAGCTGTTTTTT.

The V and J genes are TRBV2 and TRBJ2-7; D could derive from TRBD1 or TRBD2 (5 bases each). V lost 8 bases and J 4 bases, leaving 6 bases between the germline ends. The CDR3 contains 10 residues. Germline V gene lookup returns CDR1 SNHLY and CDR2 FYNNEI. CDR3 bases: TGTGCCAGCGGGACGTACGAGCAGTACTTC. Protein product: CASGTYEQYF.

The rearrangement links TRBV3-1 (or the pseudogene TRBV3-2) to TRBJ2-1; 8 positions agree with TRBD2. The length of the CDR3 is 15 residues. V was pared by 4 bases and J by 3 bases, with 5 bases of the junction left unmatched. Germline V gives CDR1 LGHDT, CDR2 YNNKEL (reference sequence). The CDR3 loop reads CASSRLAGYYNEQFF. The CDR3 coding sequence is TGTGCCAGCAGCCGCCTAGCGGGCTACTACAATGAGCAGTTCTTC.

The chain links TRBV5-1 to TRBJ2-2; D perhaps matches TRBD1 (5 bases). There are 15 residues in the CDR3. Between the trimmed V and J ends, which lost 6 bases and 0 bases, there was a span of 12 bases. Germline V CDR1 and CDR2: SGHRS, YFSETQ. The CDR3 loop reads CASTSRAANTGELFF. CDR3 coding DNA: TGCGCCAGCACGAGCAGGGCCGCGAACACCGGGGAGCTGTTTTTT.

The chain uses TRBV6-6 and TRBJ1-3; D is uncertain. The length of the CDR3 is 16 residues. Germline CDR1 is MNHNY and CDR2 is SVGAGI (reference sequence). The V end lost 4 bases, the J end lost 0 bases, and 13 bases lay between the germline ends. CDR3 protein: CASSFPDTASGNTIYF. In nucleotides, the CDR3 is TGTGCCAGCAGTTTTCCTGACACCGCCTCTGGAAACACCATATATTTT.

On this clone itself: The sample has other DNA sequences that encode this CDR3 too. The chain employs TRBV11-3 and TRBJ2-7, with a possible D match to TRBD2 (6 bases). The CDR3 is made up of 14 amino acids. The V gene lost 1 base and the J gene lost 1 base, with 8 bases spanning the gap. Germline V gene sequence: CDR1 SGHNT, CDR2 YENEEA. In DNA form, the CDR3 reads TGTGCCAGCAGCTTAGTCAGCGGGTCCTACGAGCAGTACTTC. Protein: CASSLVSGSYEQYF. The complete variable domain, with remaining parts taken from reference TRBV11-3 and TRBJ2-7, reads EAGVVQSPRYKIIEKKQPVAFWCNPISGHNTLYWYLQNLGQGPELLIRYENEEAVDDSQLPKDRFSAERLKGVDSTLKIQPAELGDSAVYLCASSLVSGSYEQYFGPGTRLTVT.

The J gene is TRBJ2-7, the V gene TRBV7-8, with 8 bases identical to TRBD2. V gave up 5 bases and J gave up 3 bases; unmatched junction bases: 12. From germline, CDR1 is SGHVS and CDR2 FQNEAQ. The CDR3 is made up of 16 amino acids. The CDR3: CASSHSSGNTIYEQYF. The CDR3 DNA reads as TGTGCCAGCAGCCACAGTAGCGGGAATACTATCTACGAGCAGTACTTC. The full variable domain, in which reference TRBV7-8 and TRBJ2-7 provide the parts outside the CDR3, is GAGVSQSPRYKVAKRGQDVALRCDPISGHVSLFWYQQALGQGPEFLTYFQNEAQLDKSGLPSDRFFAERPEGSVSTLKIQRTQQEDSAVYLCASSHSSGNTIYEQYFGPGTRLTVT.

This sequence joins TRBV5-4 and TRBJ1-1; 7 positions match TRBD1. Germline CDR1 SGHNT, CDR2 YYREEE (reference sequence). There are 13 residues in the CDR3. Trimming took 3 bases from V and 11 from J; bases not matched to a gene: 10. The CDR3 coding sequence is TGTGCCAGCAGCTCCGGACAGGTGACGAGGGCTTTCTTT. It translates to CASSSGQVTRAFF.

CDR3 sequence reads: CASSGTGDNYRYEQYF. Written as DNA, the CDR3 is TGTGCCAGCAGTGGGACAGGGGATAACTATCGATACGAGCAGTACTTC. The chain combines TRBV6-1 with TRBJ2-7; 9 bases are a match to TRBD1. Looked up from germline, CDR1 is MNHNS and CDR2 is SASEGT. The CDR3 contains 16 residues. Trimming took 4 bases from V and 4 from J; bases not matched to a gene: 11.

The chain employs TRBV6-5 and TRBJ1-1; unclear D gene. Trimming removed 6 bases from V and 4 bases from J, with 9 bases in between. Germline V CDR1 and CDR2: MNHEY, SVGAGI. The CDR3 totals 12 residues. The chain's CDR3 is CASSAVGTEAFF. As DNA, the CDR3 is TGTGCCAGCAGCGCTGTCGGCACTGAAGCTTTCTTT.

The V call is TRBV28, the J call TRBJ2-3; TRBD1 matches 9 bases. The germline V gene has CDR1 MDHEN and CDR2 SYDVKM. This CDR3 is built from 15 residues. J lost 5 bases, V lost 7 bases, and 10 bases had no gene match. CDR3 protein: CASKVGTGSGDTQYF. Here the CDR3 DNA reads TGTGCCAGCAAGGTCGGGACAGGGTCGGGAGATACGCAGTATTTT.

J is TRBJ2-7 and V is TRBV7-2; TRBD2 aligns across 11 bases. Germline values: CDR1 SGHTA, CDR2 FQGNSA. The ends lost 2 bases at V and 2 bases at J; junction bases unmatched: 5. CDR3 size: 16 residues. CDR3 in DNA: TGTGCCAGCAGCTTAACTGGACTAGCGGGTCCCTACGAGCAGTACTTC. It specifies CASSLTGLAGPYEQYF.

This sequence joins TRBV12-3 or TRBV12-4 and TRBJ1-2; D unresolved. Trimming pared 6 bases from V and 2 bases from J, leaving 10 bases between. The CDR3 runs 13 residues. DNA of the CDR3: TGTGCCAGCAGACCCGGACGGAACTATGGCTACACCTTC. Translated: CASRPGRNYGYTF.

The V gene is TRBV19, the J gene TRBJ2-1; 9 bases fit TRBD1. V shed 1 base and J 1 base; nucleotides not matched to a gene: 2. CDR3 length equals 16 residues. Germline loops: CDR1 LNHDA, CDR2 SQIVND (reference sequence). The CDR3 loop is CASSIAQGASYNEQFF. CDR3 nucleotides: TGTGCCAGTAGTATAGCACAGGGGGCGTCCTACAATGAGCAGTTCTTC.

This chain uses TRBV30 with TRBJ1-2; D remains ambiguous. With 8 bases removed from V and 2 bases from J, the gap between germline ends came to 15 bases. The CDR3 runs to 13 residues. Looked up from germline, CDR1 is GTSNPN and CDR2 is SVGIG (reference sequence). CDR3 loop: CAGNPQRNYGYTF. CDR3 nucleotides: TGTGCCGGCAATCCACAGCGAAACTATGGCTACACCTTC.

V and J are TRBV11-3 and TRBJ2-7, with 7 bases matching TRBD2. J was trimmed by 0 bases and V by 1 base; bases with no gene match: 6. The germline V gene encodes CDR1 SGHNT and CDR2 YENEEA. The CDR3 covers 16 residues. The CDR3, as DNA: TGTGCCAGCAGCTTAGTCGGCGGGAGCCTCTCCTACGAGCAGTACTTC. Its translation: CASSLVGGSLSYEQYF.

The V and J genes are TRBV30 and TRBJ1-2; TRBD1 aligns across 7 bases. The germline gives CDR1 GTSNPN, CDR2 SVGIG (reference sequence). With 1 base clipped from V and 8 bases from J, the junction kept 4 bases outside the gene matches. The CDR3 contains 12 residues. CDR3 in amino acids: CAWSAGGGGYTF. As DNA, the CDR3 is TGTGCCTGGAGTGCAGGGGGTGGCGGCTACACCTTC.

CDR3 nucleotides: TGTGCCAGCAGCTTAGTCAGCACAGATACGCAGTATTTT. This translates into CASSLVSTDTQYF. This chain uses TRBV11-3 with TRBJ2-3, with D uncertain. The germline gives CDR1 SGHNT, CDR2 YENEEA. The CDR3 is made up of 13 amino acids. Trimming removed 1 base at V and 0 bases at J, with 2 bases between.

The chain uses TRBV2 and TRBJ2-2, with TRBD1 matching 8 bases. The CDR3 length is 15 residues. In germline, CDR1 is SNHLY, CDR2 FYNNEI. With V trimmed by 7 bases and J by 1 base, 5 bases remained unmatched. In nucleotides, the CDR3 is TGTGCCAGCAAAGCCGGGACAGGGAACACCGGGGAGCTGTTTTTT. Encoded protein: CASKAGTGNTGELFF.

The chain couples TRBV6-6 to TRBJ2-1; 12 bases are a match to TRBD2. CDR1 is MNHNY, CDR2 SVGAGI, per germline (reference sequence). The ends lost 5 bases at V and 1 base at J; junction bases unmatched: 15. The CDR3 totals 20 residues. CDR3 amino acids: CASSPTKYGTSGLSYNEQFF. In DNA, the CDR3 is TGTGCCAGCAGTCCAACTAAATATGGGACTAGCGGGCTTTCCTACAATGAGCAGTTCTTC.

This chain connects TRBV29-1 to TRBJ1-3; TRBD1 matches at 7 bases. Germline loops: CDR1 SQVTM, CDR2 ANQGSEA. This CDR3 comprises 13 residues. V was clipped by 5 bases and J by 2 bases; unmatched bases: 3. As DNA, the CDR3 is TGCAGCGTTCACAGGGGAACTGGAAACACCATATATTTT. Amino acid sequence: CSVHRGTGNTIYF. The variable domain in full, completed from reference TRBV29-1 and TRBJ1-3, reads SAVISQKPSRDICQRGTSLTIQCQVDSQVTMMFWYRQQPGQSLTLIATANQGSEATYESGFVIDKFPISRPNLTFSTLTVSNMSPEDSSIYLCSVHRGTGNTIYFGEGSWLTVV.

Written as DNA, the CDR3 is TGTGCCAGCAGCTTAATACAGGGAGAGACCCAGTACTTC. Its translation: CASSLIQGETQYF. V gene TRBV7-9 combines with J gene TRBJ2-5; a weak D match, TRBD1 (6 bases). The CDR3 sequence is 13 residues long. Germline V gene lookup returns CDR1 SEHNR and CDR2 FQNEAQ (reference sequence). Between the trimmed V and J ends, which lost 2 bases and 4 bases, there was a span of 8 bases.

The V call is TRBV25-1, the J call TRBJ1-5; 10 nucleotides match TRBD1. V dropped 3 bases and J dropped 2; count of bases not matched to a gene: 4. Germline assignment: CDR1 MGHDK and CDR2 SYGVNS. This CDR3 has 16 amino acids. CDR3 protein: CASSDGQGGRNQPQHF. CDR3 bases: TGTGCCAGCAGTGATGGACAGGGGGGGCGCAATCAGCCCCAGCATTTT. Full variable domain (rest looked up from reference TRBV25-1 and TRBJ1-5): EADIYQTPRYLVIGTGKKITLECSQTMGHDKMYWYQQDPGMELHLIHYSYGVNSTEKGDLSSESTVSRIRTEHFPLTLESARPSHTSQYLCASSDGQGGRNQPQHFGDGTRLSIL.